The rows below give T cell receptor beta chains drawn from one sample of a study of cytomegalovirus exposure and HLA in healthy donors. The method was immunoSEQ multiplex PCR; TCRdb's version includes in-frame clones alone and lacks a portion of them. This sample has 110,000 or so clones, with around 77% found just once. Source material: PBMCs. These receptors were taken from a woman in her twenties or thirties in good health and CMV-seropositive. Both conserved end residues are part of each CDR3. The order of the fields is V gene, D gene, clone size, CDR3 length, J gene, CDR3 protein, CDR3 DNA. D genes are given only for firm matches. A clone size is listed for some rows: how often the clone was seen (once, few, many), or a class if it is expanded.

V gene: TRBV29-1
D gene: NA
clone size: NA
CDR3 length: 10
J gene: TRBJ1-1
CDR3 protein: CSVIDTEAFF
CDR3 DNA: TGCAGCGTTATAGACACTGAAGCTTTCTTT

V gene: TRBV7-9
D gene: NA
clone size: NA
CDR3 length: 14
J gene: TRBJ1-4
CDR3 protein: CASSSGAGDEKLFF
CDR3 DNA: TGTGCCAGCAGCTCGGGGGCGGGGGATGAAAAACTGTTTTTT

V gene: TRBV6-5
D gene: TRBD2
clone size: NA
CDR3 length: 13
J gene: TRBJ2-1
CDR3 protein: CASSASTSGREFF
CDR3 DNA: TGTGCCAGCAGTGCCTCGACTAGCGGGAGGGAGTTCTTC

V gene: TRBV2
D gene: TRBD1
clone size: once
CDR3 length: 14
J gene: TRBJ1-2
CDR3 protein: CASSDGDRIYGYTF
CDR3 DNA: TGTGCCAGCAGTGATGGGGACAGGATATATGGCTACACCTTC

V gene: TRBV2
D gene: TRBD1
clone size: once
CDR3 length: 14
J gene: TRBJ1-1
CDR3 protein: CASPGTGRNTEAFF
CDR3 DNA: TGTGCCAGCCCGGGGACAGGGCGGAACACTGAAGCTTTCTTT

V gene: TRBV11-3
D gene: NA
clone size: NA
CDR3 length: 13
J gene: TRBJ1-5
CDR3 protein: CASSLQVNQPQHF
CDR3 DNA: TGTGCCAGCAGCCTACAGGTAAATCAGCCCCAGCATTTT

V gene: TRBV5-1
D gene: TRBD1
clone size: NA
CDR3 length: 15
J gene: TRBJ2-2
CDR3 protein: CASSSDRGYTGELFF
CDR3 DNA: TGCGCCAGCAGCTCAGACAGGGGATACACCGGGGAGCTGTTTTTT

V gene: TRBV5-4
D gene: TRBD1
clone size: NA
CDR3 length: 13
J gene: TRBJ1-1
CDR3 protein: CASREDRGTEAFF
CDR3 DNA: TGTGCCAGCAGAGAGGACAGGGGCACTGAAGCTTTCTTT

V gene: TRBV5-6
D gene: NA
clone size: NA
CDR3 length: 15
J gene: TRBJ2-1
CDR3 protein: CASSALQDLANEQFF
CDR3 DNA: TGTGCCAGCAGCGCCCTACAGGACCTTGCAAATGAGCAGTTCTTC

V gene: TRBV11-2
D gene: TRBD1
clone size: NA
CDR3 length: 17
J gene: TRBJ2-2
CDR3 protein: CASSQRAGTGGTGELFF
CDR3 DNA: TGTGCCAGCAGCCAGAGAGCCGGGACAGGGGGCACCGGGGAGCTGTTTTTT

V gene: TRBV2
D gene: NA
clone size: few
CDR3 length: 13
J gene: TRBJ2-4
CDR3 protein: CAGNKYVEDIQYF
CDR3 DNA: TGTGCCGGAAATAAATATGTTGAGGACATTCAGTACTTC

V gene: TRBV5-1
D gene: TRBD2
clone size: NA
CDR3 length: 17
J gene: TRBJ2-1
CDR3 protein: CASSLAETSGAYNEQFF
CDR3 DNA: TGCGCCAGCAGCTTGGCGGAAACTAGCGGGGCCTACAATGAGCAGTTCTTC

V gene: TRBV4-2
D gene: TRBD2
clone size: NA
CDR3 length: 15
J gene: TRBJ2-7
CDR3 protein: CASSASGEISYEQYF
CDR3 DNA: TGTGCCAGCAGCGCGAGCGGGGAGATCTCCTACGAGCAGTACTTC

V gene: TRBV29-1
D gene: TRBD2
clone size: NA
CDR3 length: 15
J gene: TRBJ2-5
CDR3 protein: CSVEGLAGSQETQYF
CDR3 DNA: TGCAGCGTTGAAGGACTAGCGGGGTCCCAAGAGACCCAGTACTTC

V gene: TRBV9
D gene: NA
clone size: NA
CDR3 length: 12
J gene: TRBJ1-1
CDR3 protein: CASSVGETEAFF
CDR3 DNA: TGTGCCAGCAGCGTAGGAGAAACTGAAGCTTTCTTT

V gene: TRBV29-1
D gene: TRBD1
clone size: NA
CDR3 length: 14
J gene: TRBJ2-7
CDR3 protein: CSVAPQGIFDEQYF
CDR3 DNA: TGCAGCGTCGCTCCACAGGGGATTTTTGACGAGCAGTACTTC

V gene: TRBV27
D gene: TRBD2
clone size: NA
CDR3 length: 16
J gene: TRBJ2-3
CDR3 protein: CASSLFGGLYTDTQYF
CDR3 DNA: TGTGCCAGCAGTTTATTTGGGGGACTATACACAGATACGCAGTATTTT

V gene: TRBV7-9
D gene: NA
clone size: NA
CDR3 length: 14
J gene: TRBJ1-6
CDR3 protein: CASSLPRGNSPLHF
CDR3 DNA: TGTGCCAGCAGCTTACCCAGGGGAAATTCACCCCTCCACTTT

V gene: TRBV27
D gene: NA
clone size: NA
CDR3 length: 16
J gene: TRBJ2-3
CDR3 protein: CTSSGGGTRMTDTQYF
CDR3 DNA: TGTACCAGCAGTGGGGGGGGGACACGTATGACAGATACGCAGTATTTT

V gene: TRBV12-5
D gene: NA
clone size: NA
CDR3 length: 11
J gene: TRBJ2-5
CDR3 protein: CASVQGETQYF
CDR3 DNA: TGTGCTAGTGTTCAGGGAGAGACCCAGTACTTC

V gene: TRBV5-1
D gene: TRBD2
clone size: NA
CDR3 length: 15
J gene: TRBJ2-3
CDR3 protein: CASRGSGPSTDTQYF
CDR3 DNA: TGCGCCAGCAGGGGTAGCGGGCCTAGCACAGATACGCAGTATTTT

V gene: TRBV5-5
D gene: NA
clone size: NA
CDR3 length: 16
J gene: TRBJ2-1
CDR3 protein: CASSLAGVGIYNEQFF
CDR3 DNA: TGTGCCAGCAGCTTGGCCGGGGTGGGAATCTACAATGAGCAGTTCTTC

V gene: TRBV9
D gene: NA
clone size: NA
CDR3 length: 14
J gene: TRBJ1-2
CDR3 protein: CASSVDTGGAGYTF
CDR3 DNA: TGTGCCAGCAGCGTAGACACAGGCGGTGCTGGCTACACCTTC

V gene: TRBV9
D gene: TRBD2
clone size: NA
CDR3 length: 15
J gene: TRBJ2-7
CDR3 protein: CASSVTSGSLSEQYF
CDR3 DNA: TGTGCCAGCAGCGTCACTAGCGGGAGTCTTAGCGAGCAGTACTTC

V gene: TRBV10-1
D gene: NA
clone size: few
CDR3 length: 13
J gene: TRBJ1-1
CDR3 protein: CASSSGVGTEAFF
CDR3 DNA: TGCGCCAGCAGTTCAGGGGTGGGCACTGAAGCTTTCTTT

V gene: TRBV6-5
D gene: NA
clone size: NA
CDR3 length: 14
J gene: TRBJ1-4
CDR3 protein: CASGQTGRYEKLFF
CDR3 DNA: TGTGCCAGCGGGCAAACAGGGCGATATGAAAAACTGTTTTTT

V gene: TRBV9
D gene: TRBD2
clone size: NA
CDR3 length: 16
J gene: TRBJ2-1
CDR3 protein: CASSVEGSGRRAEQFF
CDR3 DNA: TGTGCCAGCAGCGTAGAGGGTAGCGGGAGGAGGGCTGAGCAGTTCTTC

V gene: TRBV6-5
D gene: TRBD1
clone size: NA
CDR3 length: 14
J gene: TRBJ1-4
CDR3 protein: CASSYLDRPEKLFF
CDR3 DNA: TGTGCCAGCAGTTACCTGGACAGGCCTGAAAAACTGTTTTTT

V gene: TRBV2
D gene: TRBD1
clone size: NA
CDR3 length: 15
J gene: TRBJ1-3
CDR3 protein: CASSKDRDSGNTIYF
CDR3 DNA: TGTGCCAGCAGCAAAGACAGGGACTCTGGAAACACCATATATTTT

V gene: TRBV27
D gene: TRBD1
clone size: NA
CDR3 length: 15
J gene: TRBJ1-6
CDR3 protein: CASSPRQGEGSPLHF
CDR3 DNA: TGTGCCAGCAGTCCCCGACAGGGTGAAGGTTCACCCCTCCACTTT

V gene: TRBV7-8
D gene: NA
clone size: NA
CDR3 length: 13
J gene: TRBJ2-7
CDR3 protein: CASSSTSGLRRYF
CDR3 DNA: TGTGCCAGCAGCTCAACATCAGGGCTACGGCGGTACTTC

V gene: TRBV7-9
D gene: NA
clone size: NA
CDR3 length: 15
J gene: TRBJ1-5
CDR3 protein: CASSSSPTGNQPQHF
CDR3 DNA: TGTGCCAGCAGCTCCTCCCCGACGGGGAATCAGCCCCAGCATTTT

V gene: TRBV7-2
D gene: NA
clone size: NA
CDR3 length: 15
J gene: TRBJ1-5
CDR3 protein: CASNEQAYSNQPQHF
CDR3 DNA: TGTGCCAGCAACGAACAGGCCTATAGCAATCAGCCCCAGCATTTT

V gene: TRBV2
D gene: NA
clone size: NA
CDR3 length: 13
J gene: TRBJ1-1
CDR3 protein: CASSPGAGAEAFF
CDR3 DNA: TGTGCCAGCAGTCCAGGGGCCGGCGCTGAAGCTTTCTTT

V gene: TRBV19
D gene: TRBD1
clone size: NA
CDR3 length: 15
J gene: TRBJ2-2
CDR3 protein: CASSAGTGNTGELFF
CDR3 DNA: TGTGCCAGTAGTGCAGGGACAGGTAACACCGGGGAGCTGTTTTTT